The sample holds a few counts of the clone carrying this T cell receptor (beta chain). The antigen is not known. An Oncomine TCR Beta short-read assay was used to sequence the DNA from cultured CD4+ T cells. TCRdb re-called the PCR reads with MiXCR, one entry per CDR3 protein. The sample yields fewer than 10,000 distinct CDR3 sequences, approximately 47% seen once. Treatment described: roughly nine-day PBMC culture with coronavirus spike peptide pools or control peptides (ViraFEST assay). Via ViraFEST, peptide pools expanded antigen-specific T cells before TCR sequencing. This specimen comes from a study of vaccination and CD4 T cells after COVID-19. Turning to the study itself: The convalescent population consisted of six males and four females, two of whom were of Hispanic ethnicity. Control cultures, each given a CEFX pool, an HIV-1 Nef pool, or no peptide, were included.

Trimming stripped 4 bases from V and 0 bases from J, with 15 bases between. This CDR3 region has 16 residues. CDR1 is SGHAT, CDR2 FQNNGV, per germline. V is TRBV11-2 and J is TRBJ1-1; tentative D call: TRBD1 (5 bases). The sequence was collected from a human donor who had recovered from COVID-19. The sequencing input was CD4+ T cells from blood, cultured in vitro. DNA of the CDR3: TGTGCCAGCAGCTCTCCCCGGGGCCTGATGAACACTGAAGCTTTCTTT. Translated: CASSSPRGLMNTEAFF.